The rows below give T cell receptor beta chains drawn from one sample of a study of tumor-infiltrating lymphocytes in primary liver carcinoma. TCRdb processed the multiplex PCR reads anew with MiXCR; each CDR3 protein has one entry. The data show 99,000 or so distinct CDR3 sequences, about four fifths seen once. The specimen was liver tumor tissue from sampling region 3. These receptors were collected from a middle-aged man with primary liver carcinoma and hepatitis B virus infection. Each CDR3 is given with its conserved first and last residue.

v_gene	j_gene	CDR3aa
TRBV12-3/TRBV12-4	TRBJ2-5	CASSHRSQETQYF
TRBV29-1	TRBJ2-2	CNVLGPGPTGDLFF
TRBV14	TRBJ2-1	CASRRRQGGQLNEQFF
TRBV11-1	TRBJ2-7	CTGMGKRSYEQYF
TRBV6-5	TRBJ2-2	CASRRLAGGNTGESFF
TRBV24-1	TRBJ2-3	CATNAAGTLDTQYF
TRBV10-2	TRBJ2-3	CNSSHTDTQYF
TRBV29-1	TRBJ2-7	CSTITSGTDTPYEQYF
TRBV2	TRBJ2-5	CASSVWGGFQEIQYF
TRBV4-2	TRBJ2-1	CASNQDWGAKVANEQFF
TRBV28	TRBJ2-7	CASSPPFGSRAYEQYF
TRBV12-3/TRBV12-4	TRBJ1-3	CATSLTGRAGNTIYF
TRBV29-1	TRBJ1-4	CSVEYFRVGGEKLFF
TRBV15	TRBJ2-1	CAYRSNEQLF
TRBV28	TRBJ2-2	CASRRGGTGELSF
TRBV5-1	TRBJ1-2	CASSLGQGVVLHGYTF
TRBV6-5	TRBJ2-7	CASSTARVGLEQYF
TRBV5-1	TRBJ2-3	CASSLISRASTDTKYF
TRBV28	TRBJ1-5	CASSLVQGTQPQHF
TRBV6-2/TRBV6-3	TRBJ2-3	CASSYSSSTDTQYF
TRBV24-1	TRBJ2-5	CATAKGRGETQYF
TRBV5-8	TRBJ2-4	CASTPYGESAKNIQYF
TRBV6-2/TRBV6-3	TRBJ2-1	CASSRYSGSYNEQFF
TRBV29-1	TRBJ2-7	CSVQSRGGQEQYF
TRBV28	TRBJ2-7	CASTRGREEQYF
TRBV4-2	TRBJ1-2	CANRQDRTGWGYTF
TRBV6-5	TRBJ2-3	CASSPGRLSTDTQYF
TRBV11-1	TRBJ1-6	CAGSRTLASHLHF
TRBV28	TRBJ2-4	CTCNPPGLARNIQYF
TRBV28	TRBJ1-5	CVSSTGIQGSNQPQHF
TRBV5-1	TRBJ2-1	CTSSPGQGVGLNNEQFF
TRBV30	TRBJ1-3	CTWRLTGGENTIYF
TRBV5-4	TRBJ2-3	CASRLVGLRGDTQYF
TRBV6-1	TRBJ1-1	CTSSATRPGRGNEAFF
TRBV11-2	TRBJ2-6	CASRMGRDRGISLSGANVLTF
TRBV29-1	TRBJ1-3	CSVKFSGNTIYF
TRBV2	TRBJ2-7	CATCETVKVGEQYF
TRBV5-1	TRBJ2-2	CTSSPVGTGNTGELFF
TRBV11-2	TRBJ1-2	CASSLTGVSCNTF
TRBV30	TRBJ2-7	CAWSVRSGSEQYF
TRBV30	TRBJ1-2	CAYKDPRDRGFYSYTF
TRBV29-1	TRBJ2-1	CSVAPAISYNEQFF
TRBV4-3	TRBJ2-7	CASSQGQVSYEQYF
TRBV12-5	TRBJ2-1	CASGTVLSYNEQIF
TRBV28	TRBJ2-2	CASSPGGVDTGELFF
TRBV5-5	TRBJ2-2	CASSLKDSARGELFF
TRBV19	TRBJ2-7	CASSISGLAGASSYEQYF
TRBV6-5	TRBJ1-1	CVSGYSIGGGAEAFF
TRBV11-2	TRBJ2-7	CASSVNPGSYEQYF